This entry describes one T cell receptor beta chain. Its antigen remains undetermined. Per-nucleotide qualities are absent, and no much larger clonotype sits a single base away. Deletion took 0 bases off V and 3 bases off J, with a span of 9 bases between the germline ends. Based on the germline V gene (reference sequence), the CDR1 and CDR2 sequences are WNHNN and SYGVQD. The CDR3 spans 14 residues, from the cysteine through the phenylalanine. The sequence is cut down to CDR3 DNA, 42 bases in frame from base 1. The donors belonged to the validation cohort of over a hundred subjects, which was separate from the roughly 700-subject first cohort. To prepare the library, the immunoSEQ multiplex PCR assay was applied. For the original study's pipeline: A statistical classification framework was built to diagnose cytomegalovirus status from the catalog of TCR beta chain sequences. As stored in TCRdb, this immuneACCESS dataset retains in-frame rearrangements with V and J assigned. A fraction of the clones does not appear; measured against another copy, unresolved V genes explain less than half of the discrepancy, and the remainder lacks a known reason. V, J and clone size are taken as reported in that table, and D and trimming were inferred from the DNA itself. For this sample the table gives about 56,000 clones, of which more than 80% were detected only once. The top ten clonotypes cover 0.9% to 1.4% of the sample.

The entry originates in a study of cytomegalovirus exposure and HLA in healthy donors (dated by TCRdb to about 2017). Regarding the research as a whole: The 666 repertoires of the first cohort and the 120 validation repertoires were produced on the same platform, according to a later analysis. In addition to the first cohort of 500 to 850 subjects, a separate validation cohort of under 150 different subjects was used. To predict cytomegalovirus infection status, the study brought together high-throughput TCR immunosequencing, statistical association of individual TCRs with disease status, and machine learning. The study was designed to test whether signatures of past pathogen exposure could be identified by cataloging public T cell receptors. On the study overall, not on this receptor specifically: According to the authors, the approach could potentially be generalized to other disease states and immunological phenotypes. While some public TCRs were present in many individuals, most TCR sequences turned up only very rarely across donors. A few of the identified cytomegalovirus-associated TCR beta chains were confirmed in vitro to be specific for cytomegalovirus antigens. The classifier was reported to diagnose cytomegalovirus status with high specificity and sensitivity in both the original cohort and the validation cohort. A later analysis had no HLA typing for the validation cohort, so co-occurrence there was scored across all 130 or so repertoires. Subsequent analysis determined that TCRs grouped into clusters in the first cohort also showed a tendency toward co-occurrence across the approximately 110 validation repertoires, and 94% of cluster scores exceeded 0. A total of around 150 TCR beta chains were listed by the study as associated with cytomegalovirus.

The specimen sequenced was PBMCs. This receptor chain uses TRBV10-1 and TRBJ2-7, with a weak D call of TRBD1 (6 bases match). The TCR originated in a man younger than 30 in good health and CMV-seronegative. The CDR3 region reads CASSESLGGYEQYF. Here is the DNA: TGCGCCAGCAGTGAGTCGTTAGGGGGCTACGAGCAGTACTTC.